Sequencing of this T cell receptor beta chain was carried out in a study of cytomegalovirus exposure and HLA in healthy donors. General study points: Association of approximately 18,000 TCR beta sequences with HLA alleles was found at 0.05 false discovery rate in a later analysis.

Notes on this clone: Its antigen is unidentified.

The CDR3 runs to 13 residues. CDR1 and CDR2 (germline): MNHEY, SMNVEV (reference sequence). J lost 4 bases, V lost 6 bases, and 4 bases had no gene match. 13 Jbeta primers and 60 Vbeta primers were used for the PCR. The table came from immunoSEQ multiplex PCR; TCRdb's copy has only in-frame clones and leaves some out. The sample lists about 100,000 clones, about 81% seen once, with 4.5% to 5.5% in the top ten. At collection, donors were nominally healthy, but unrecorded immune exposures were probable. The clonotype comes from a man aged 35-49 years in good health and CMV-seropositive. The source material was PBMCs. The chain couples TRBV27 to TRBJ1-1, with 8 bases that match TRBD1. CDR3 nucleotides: TGTGCCAGCAGCGACAGGGGTCCCACTGAAGCTTTCTTT. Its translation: CASSDRGPTEAFF.